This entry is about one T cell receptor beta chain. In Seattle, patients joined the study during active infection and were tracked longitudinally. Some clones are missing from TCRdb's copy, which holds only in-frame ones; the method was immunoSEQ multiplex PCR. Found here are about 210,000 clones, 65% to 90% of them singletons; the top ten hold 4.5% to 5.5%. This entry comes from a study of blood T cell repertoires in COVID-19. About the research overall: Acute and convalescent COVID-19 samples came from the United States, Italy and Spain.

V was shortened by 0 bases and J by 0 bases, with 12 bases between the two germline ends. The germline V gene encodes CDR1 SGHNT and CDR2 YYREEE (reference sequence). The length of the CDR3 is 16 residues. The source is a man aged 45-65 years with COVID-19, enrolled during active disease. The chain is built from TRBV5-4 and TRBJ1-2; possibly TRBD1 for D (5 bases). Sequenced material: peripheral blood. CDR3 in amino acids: CASSLVVGLANYGYTF. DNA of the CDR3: TGTGCCAGCAGCTTGGTTGTGGGGCTGGCTAACTATGGCTACACCTTC. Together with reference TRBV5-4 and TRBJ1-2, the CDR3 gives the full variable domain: ETGVTQSPTHLIKTRGQQVTLRCSSQSGHNTVSWYQQALGQGPQFIFQYYREEENGRGNFPPRFSGLQFPNYSSELNVNALELDDSALYLCASSLVVGLANYGYTFGSGTRLTVV.